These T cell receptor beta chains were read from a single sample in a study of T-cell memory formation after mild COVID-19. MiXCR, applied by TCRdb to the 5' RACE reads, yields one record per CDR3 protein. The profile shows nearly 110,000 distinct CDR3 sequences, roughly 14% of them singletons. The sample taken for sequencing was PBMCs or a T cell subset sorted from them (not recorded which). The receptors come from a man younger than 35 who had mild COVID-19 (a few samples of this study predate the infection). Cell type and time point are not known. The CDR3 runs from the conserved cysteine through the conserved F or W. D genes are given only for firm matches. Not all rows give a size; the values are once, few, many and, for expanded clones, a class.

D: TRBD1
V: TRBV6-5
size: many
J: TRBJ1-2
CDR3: CASSLGQGLDGYTF
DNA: TGTGCCAGCAGTCTAGGACAGGGTTTAGATGGCTACACCTTC

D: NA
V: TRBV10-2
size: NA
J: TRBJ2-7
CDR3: CASSETYYEQYF
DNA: TGCGCCAGCAGTGAGACATACTACGAGCAGTACTTC

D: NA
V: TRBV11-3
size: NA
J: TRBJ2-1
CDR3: CASSSELLPRGEQFF
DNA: TGTGCCAGCAGCTCGGAACTACTGCCGAGGGGTGAGCAGTTCTTC

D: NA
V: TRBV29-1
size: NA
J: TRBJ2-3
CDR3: CSALGRDTQYF
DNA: TGCAGCGCCCTAGGCCGGGATACGCAGTATTTT

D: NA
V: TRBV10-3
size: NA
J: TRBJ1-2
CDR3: CAIRNGPEVIGDHGYTF
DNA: TGTGCCATCAGAAACGGCCCGGAGGTTATCGGGGACCATGGCTACACCTTC

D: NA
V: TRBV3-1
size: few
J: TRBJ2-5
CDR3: CASSPPLLVGDGETQYF
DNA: TGTGCCAGCAGCCCACCCCTCCTCGTAGGGGATGGAGAGACCCAGTACTTC

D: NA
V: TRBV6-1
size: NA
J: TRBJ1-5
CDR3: CASSEAKLFSNQPQHF
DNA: TGTGCCAGCAGTGAAGCAAAGCTTTTTAGCAATCAGCCCCAGCATTTT

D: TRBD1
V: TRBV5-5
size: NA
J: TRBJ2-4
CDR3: CASSSGQQNIQYF
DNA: TGTGCCAGCAGCTCGGGACAGCAAAACATTCAGTACTTC

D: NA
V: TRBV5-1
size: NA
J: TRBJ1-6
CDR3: CASSLVDNSPLHF
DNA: TGCGCCAGCAGCTTGGTGGATAATTCACCCCTCCACTTT

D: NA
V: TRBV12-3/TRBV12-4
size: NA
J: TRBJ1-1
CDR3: CASSLGAWDWAFF
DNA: TGTGCCAGCAGTTTAGGAGCGTGGGACTGGGCTTTCTTT

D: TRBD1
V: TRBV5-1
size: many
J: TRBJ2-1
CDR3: CASSLEATGYNEQFF
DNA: TGCGCCAGCAGCTTGGAGGCGACAGGGTACAATGAGCAGTTCTTC

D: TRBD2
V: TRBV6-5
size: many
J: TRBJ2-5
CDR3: CASSDRGGRETQYF
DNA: TGTGCCAGCAGTGATCGCGGGGGTCGGGAGACCCAGTACTTC

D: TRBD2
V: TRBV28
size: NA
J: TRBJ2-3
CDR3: CASSFGSGGFTDTQYF
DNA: TGTGCCAGCAGTTTTGGAAGCGGGGGGTTTACAGATACGCAGTATTTT

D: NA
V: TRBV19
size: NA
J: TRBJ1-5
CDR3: CASSLGHLGQFDQPQHF
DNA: TGTGCCAGTAGTCTCGGACACCTTGGACAGTTTGATCAGCCCCAGCATTTT

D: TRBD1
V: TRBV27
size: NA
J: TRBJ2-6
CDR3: CASSRTGAGANVLTF
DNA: TGTGCCAGCAGCCGGACAGGGGCTGGGGCCAACGTCCTGACTTTC

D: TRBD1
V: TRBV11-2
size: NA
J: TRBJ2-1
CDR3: CASREGGDNEQFF
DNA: TGTGCCAGCAGGGAAGGGGGCGACAATGAGCAGTTCTTC

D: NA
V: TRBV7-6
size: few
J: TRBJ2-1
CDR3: CASTGSAGKEQFF
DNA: TGTGCCAGCACAGGGTCTGCTGGGAAGGAGCAGTTCTTC

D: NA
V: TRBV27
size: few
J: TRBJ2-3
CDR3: CASKLGAQIQNIHF
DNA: TGTGCCAGCAAACTAGGGGCACAGATACAGAATATCCATTTT

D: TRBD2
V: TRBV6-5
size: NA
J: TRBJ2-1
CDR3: CASSTSGGAKSEQFF
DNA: TGTGCCAGCAGTACTAGCGGGGGGGCAAAGAGTGAGCAGTTCTTC

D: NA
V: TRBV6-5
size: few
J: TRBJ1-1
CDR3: CASRQGFATEAFF
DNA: TGTGCCAGCAGGCAGGGGTTTGCCACTGAAGCTTTCTTT

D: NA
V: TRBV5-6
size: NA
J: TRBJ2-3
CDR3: CASSHYGQRPDTQYF
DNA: TGTGCCAGCAGCCACTACGGACAGAGACCAGATACGCAGTATTTT

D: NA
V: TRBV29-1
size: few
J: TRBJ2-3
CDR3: CSGDGGRDTQYF
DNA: TGCAGCGGGGACGGTGGCAGGGATACGCAGTATTTT

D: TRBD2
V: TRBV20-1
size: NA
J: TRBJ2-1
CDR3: CSARRTSGYNEQFF
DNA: TGCAGTGCTAGACGGACTAGCGGCTACAATGAGCAGTTCTTC

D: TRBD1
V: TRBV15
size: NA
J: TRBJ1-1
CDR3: CATSRGGGQGSATEAFF
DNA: TGTGCCACCAGCAGGGGGGGCGGACAGGGTTCCGCCACTGAAGCTTTCTTT

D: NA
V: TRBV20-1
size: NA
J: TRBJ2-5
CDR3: CSARDRTGLGETQYF
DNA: TGCAGTGCTAGAGATCGAACTGGCCTAGGAGAGACCCAGTACTTC

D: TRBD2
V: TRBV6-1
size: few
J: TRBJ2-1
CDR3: CASSEKTSGGNEQFF
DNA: TGTGCCAGCAGTGAAAAGACTAGCGGGGGAAATGAGCAGTTCTTC

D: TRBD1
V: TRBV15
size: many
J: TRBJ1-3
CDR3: CATSGTGVGNTIYF
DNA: TGTGCCACCAGCGGGACAGGGGTAGGAAACACCATATATTTT

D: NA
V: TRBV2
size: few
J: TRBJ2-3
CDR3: CASNERGRDTQYF
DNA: TGTGCCAGCAACGAACGGGGGCGAGATACGCAGTATTTT

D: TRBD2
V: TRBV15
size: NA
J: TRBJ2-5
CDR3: CATTPGLAGLETQYF
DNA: TGTGCCACCACACCGGGACTAGCGGGGTTAGAGACCCAGTACTTC

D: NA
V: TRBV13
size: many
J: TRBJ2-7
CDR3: CASSSDSYEQYF
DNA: TGTGCCAGCAGCTCGGACAGCTACGAGCAGTACTTC

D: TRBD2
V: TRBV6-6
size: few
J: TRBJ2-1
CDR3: CASSYSVGLAGSSYNEQFF
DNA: TGTGCCAGCAGTTACTCGGTCGGACTAGCGGGGAGCTCCTACAATGAGCAGTTCTTC

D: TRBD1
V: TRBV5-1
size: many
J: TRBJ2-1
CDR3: CASSLNRGHEQFF
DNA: TGCGCCAGCAGCTTGAATAGGGGGCATGAGCAGTTCTTC

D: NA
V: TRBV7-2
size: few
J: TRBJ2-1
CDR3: CASSRRDRSSYNEQFF
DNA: TGTGCCAGCAGCCGCCGGGACCGAAGCTCCTACAATGAGCAGTTCTTC

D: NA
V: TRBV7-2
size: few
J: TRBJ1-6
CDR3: CASSQGPAGSYNSPLHF
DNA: TGTGCCAGCAGCCAGGGACCGGCGGGCTCCTATAATTCACCCCTCCACTTT

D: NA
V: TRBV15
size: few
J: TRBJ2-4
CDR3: CATSRARGARDIQYF
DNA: TGTGCCACCAGCAGGGCTCGGGGCGCCCGAGACATTCAGTACTTC

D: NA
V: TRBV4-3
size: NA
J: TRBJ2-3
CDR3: CASSQDVKGPSTGTQYF
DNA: TGCGCCAGCAGCCAAGATGTGAAGGGGCCGTCAACAGGTACGCAGTATTTT

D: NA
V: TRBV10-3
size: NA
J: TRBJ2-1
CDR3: CAINDGGPNEQFF
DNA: TGTGCCATCAACGACGGGGGCCCGAATGAGCAGTTCTTC

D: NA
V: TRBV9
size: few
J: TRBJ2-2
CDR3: CASSVVGWANTGELFF
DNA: TGTGCCAGCAGCGTAGTAGGTTGGGCGAACACCGGGGAGCTGTTTTTT

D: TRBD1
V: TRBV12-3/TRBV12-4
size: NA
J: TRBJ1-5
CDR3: CASTLGQGRDSNQPQHF
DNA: TGTGCCAGCACTTTGGGACAGGGCAGGGATAGCAATCAGCCCCAGCATTTT

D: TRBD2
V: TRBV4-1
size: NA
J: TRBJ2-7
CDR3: CASSQDGSGVIYEQYF
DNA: TGCGCCAGCAGCCAAGACGGTAGCGGGGTTATCTACGAGCAGTACTTC

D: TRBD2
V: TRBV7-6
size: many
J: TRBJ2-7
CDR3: CASSRGGAGTLYEQYF
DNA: TGTGCCAGCAGCCGGGGGGGCGCAGGGACCCTCTACGAGCAGTACTTC

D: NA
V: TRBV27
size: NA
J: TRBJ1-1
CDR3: CASSLTLGTEAFF
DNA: TGTGCCAGCAGTTTAACCCTTGGAACTGAAGCTTTCTTT

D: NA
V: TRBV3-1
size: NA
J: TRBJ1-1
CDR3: CASSLGGLGNTEAFF
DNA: TGTGCCAGCAGCCTTGGAGGTCTGGGGAACACTGAAGCTTTCTTT